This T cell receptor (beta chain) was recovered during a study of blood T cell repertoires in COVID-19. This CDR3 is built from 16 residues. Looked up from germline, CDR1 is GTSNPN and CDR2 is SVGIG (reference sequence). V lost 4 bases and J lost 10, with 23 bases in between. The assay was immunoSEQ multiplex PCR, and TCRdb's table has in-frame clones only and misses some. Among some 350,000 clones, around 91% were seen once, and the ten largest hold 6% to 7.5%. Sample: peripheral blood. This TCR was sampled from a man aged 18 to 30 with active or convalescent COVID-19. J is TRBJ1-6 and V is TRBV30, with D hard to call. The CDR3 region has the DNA TGTGCCTGGAATGTACTACGCTCGACGATAAGATCACCCCTCCACTTT. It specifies CAWNVLRSTIRSPLHF.